This T cell receptor (beta chain) came from a study of T cells in Graves' hyperthyroidism and ophthalmopathy. The CDR3 totals 14 residues. Germline lookup yields CDR1 MDHEN and CDR2 SYDVKM. Deletions cut 3 bases from V and 6 bases from J, with 13 bases between. RNA transcripts were the template for amplifying TCR beta CDR3 regions. Researchers ran a first-round RT-PCR on the TCR CDR3 using the HTBI primer set. TCRdb used MiXCR to reprocess the multiplex PCR reads, holding one entry per CDR3 protein. The sample has about 210,000 distinct CDR3 sequences, 15% to 20% seen once. Material: blood. This receptor was identified in a middle-aged man with Graves' hyperthyroidism. The chain recombines TRBV28 with TRBJ2-3; tentative D call: TRBD1 (6 bases). The chain's CDR3 is CASSFGGRLDTQYF. Here the CDR3 DNA reads TGTGCCAGCAGTTTTGGGGGCAGGCTTGATACGCAGTATTTT.